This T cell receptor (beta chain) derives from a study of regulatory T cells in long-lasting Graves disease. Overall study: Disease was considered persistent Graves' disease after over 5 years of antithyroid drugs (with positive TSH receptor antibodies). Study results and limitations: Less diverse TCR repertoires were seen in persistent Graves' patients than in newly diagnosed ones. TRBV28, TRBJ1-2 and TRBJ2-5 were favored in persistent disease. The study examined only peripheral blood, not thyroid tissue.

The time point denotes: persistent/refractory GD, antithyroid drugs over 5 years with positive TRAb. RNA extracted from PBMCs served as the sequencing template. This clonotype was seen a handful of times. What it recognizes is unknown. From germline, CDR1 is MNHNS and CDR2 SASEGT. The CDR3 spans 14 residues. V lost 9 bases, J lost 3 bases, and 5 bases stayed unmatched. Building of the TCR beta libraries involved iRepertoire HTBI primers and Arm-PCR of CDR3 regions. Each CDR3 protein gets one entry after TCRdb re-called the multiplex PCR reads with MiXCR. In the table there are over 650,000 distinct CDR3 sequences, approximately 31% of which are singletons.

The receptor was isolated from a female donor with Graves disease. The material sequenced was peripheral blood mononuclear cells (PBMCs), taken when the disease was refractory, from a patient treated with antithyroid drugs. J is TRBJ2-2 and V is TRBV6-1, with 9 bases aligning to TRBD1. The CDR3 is CASARTGDTGELFF. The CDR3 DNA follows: TGTGCCAGTGCACGGACAGGGGACACCGGGGAGCTGTTTTTT.